This entry lists 10 T cell receptor beta chains sequenced from one sample in a study of siplizumab effects on memory and regulatory T cells. The assay was immunoSEQ multiplex PCR, and TCRdb's table has in-frame clones only and misses some. The sample includes approximately 110,000 clones, roughly 91% of them seen just once. Sequenced material: CD4+ T cells sorted from blood. These receptors were taken from a human donor in good health.

V usage is TRBV5-4 and J usage is TRBJ2-5, with D unresolved. Germline V CDR1 and CDR2: SGHNT, YYREEE (reference sequence). The CDR3 is made up of 13 amino acids. V was pared by 7 bases and J by 9 bases, with 19 bases between. DNA of the CDR3: TGTGCCAGCCAAGACCCCCGGTTCGGGTCCCAGTACTTC. Translating it yields CASQDPRFGSQYF.

The rearrangement joins TRBV6-6 to TRBJ1-6, with D uncertain. Trimming stripped 4 bases from V and 9 bases from J, with 13 bases between. CDR1 and CDR2 from the germline V gene are MNHNY and SVGAGI (reference sequence). The CDR3 is 14 residues long. This CDR3 reads CASSLMRSGSPLHF. The CDR3 coding sequence is TGTGCCAGCAGTTTAATGAGGTCCGGTTCACCCCTCCACTTT.

The chain combines TRBV5-4 with TRBJ2-7; 8 bases line up with TRBD1. Germline assignment: CDR1 SGHNT and CDR2 YYREEE (reference sequence). This CDR3 is 14 amino acids long. Trimming at V came to 4 bases and at J to 5 bases, leaving 8 bases not matched to a gene. CDR3 in DNA: TGTGCCAGCAGCCCCGACAGGGGTCGGAACGAGCAGTACTTC. The encoded protein is CASSPDRGRNEQYF.

The rearrangement uses TRBV7-9 and TRBJ2-3; no firm D call. The V end lost 7 bases, the J end lost 5 bases, and 13 bases lay between the germline ends. Germline CDR1 and CDR2: SEHNR and FQNEAQ (reference sequence). The CDR3 is 13 amino acids. DNA of the CDR3: TGTGCCAGCATCAAGTCGGATCAAGATACGCAGTATTTT. This gives the protein CASIKSDQDTQYF.

V is TRBV29-1 and J is TRBJ1-2; D unresolved. The length of the CDR3 is 13 residues. V lost 7 bases and J 0 bases, leaving 12 bases between the germline ends. Germline CDR1 reads SQVTM; CDR2 reads ANQGSEA. In DNA, the CDR3 is TGCAGCGGCTCGGACGGGTCTAACTATGGCTACACCTTC. This sequence encodes CSGSDGSNYGYTF. The variable domain in full, completed from reference TRBV29-1 and TRBJ1-2, reads SAVISQKPSRDICQRGTSLTIQCQVDSQVTMMFWYRQQPGQSLTLIATANQGSEATYESGFVIDKFPISRPNLTFSTLTVSNMSPEDSSIYLCSGSDGSNYGYTFGSGTRLTVV.

The chain recombines TRBV7-2 with TRBJ2-1; D is uncertain. Trimming removed 5 bases from V and 9 bases from J, with 8 bases in between. The length of the CDR3 is 11 residues. From germline, CDR1 is SGHTA and CDR2 FQGNSA. The CDR3 spells CASSPLSEQFF. The CDR3, as DNA: TGTGCCAGCAGCCCATTGAGTGAGCAGTTCTTC.

The chain joins TRBV5-1 to TRBJ2-7; D call uncertain. Per germline, CDR1 SGHRS and CDR2 YFSETQ. The CDR3 loop spans 12 amino acids. V was trimmed by 4 bases and J by 7 bases, leaving 12 bases between them. CDR3 amino acids: CASSLRTGEQYF. The CDR3 bases are TGCGCCAGCAGCCTGCGCACCGGGGAGCAGTACTTC.

The chain uses TRBV7-8 and TRBJ1-3; D may be TRBD1 (6 bases). The CDR3 is 14 amino acids. V was clipped by 5 bases and J by 4 bases, with 12 bases between them. Germline V gene sequence: CDR1 SGHVS, CDR2 FQNEAQ. The CDR3 nucleotides read TGTGCCAGCAGCCTACAGGGAGGGGGAAACACCATATATTTT. Encoded protein: CASSLQGGGNTIYF.

This clone was counted between two and nine times. The genes are TRBV30 and TRBJ1-1; 7 bases are shared with TRBD1. Germline V CDR1 and CDR2: GTSNPN, SVGIG (reference sequence). J was trimmed by 3 bases and V by 8 bases; bases with no gene match: 9. The CDR3 runs to 13 residues. The CDR3 region has the DNA TGTGCCGGACAAACAGGGGCGCACACTGAAGCTTTCTTT. This gives the protein CAGQTGAHTEAFF. Looking up the rest from reference TRBV30 and TRBJ1-1 gives the full variable domain: SQTIHQWPATLVQPVGSPLSLECTVEGTSNPNLYWYRQAAGRGLQLLFYSVGIGQISSEVPQNLSASRPQDRQFILSSKKLLLSDSGFYLCAGQTGAHTEAFFGQGTRLTVV.

The V gene is TRBV5-1, the J gene TRBJ1-2, with 8 bases fitting TRBD1. Germline V gives CDR1 SGHRS, CDR2 YFSETQ. Trimming cost V 4 bases and J 6 bases; bases outside gene matches: 11. CDR3 length: 15 residues. The CDR3 bases are TGCGCCAGCAGCCGAGAACAGGGGGTTGTGAATGGCTACACCTTC. As protein: CASSREQGVVNGYTF.